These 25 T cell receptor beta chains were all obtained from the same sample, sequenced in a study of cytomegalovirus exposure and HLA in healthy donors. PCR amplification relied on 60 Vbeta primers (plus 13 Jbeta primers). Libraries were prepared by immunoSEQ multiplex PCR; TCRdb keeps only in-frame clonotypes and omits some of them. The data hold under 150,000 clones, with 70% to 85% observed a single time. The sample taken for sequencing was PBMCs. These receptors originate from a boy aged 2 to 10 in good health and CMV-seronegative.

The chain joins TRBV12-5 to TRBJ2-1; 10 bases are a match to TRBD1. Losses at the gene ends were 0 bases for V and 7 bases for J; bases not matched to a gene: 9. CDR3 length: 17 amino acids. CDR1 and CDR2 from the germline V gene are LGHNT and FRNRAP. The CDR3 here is CASGLVTPGTGANEQFF. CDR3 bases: TGTGCTAGTGGTTTGGTTACTCCCGGGACAGGGGCGAATGAGCAGTTCTTC.

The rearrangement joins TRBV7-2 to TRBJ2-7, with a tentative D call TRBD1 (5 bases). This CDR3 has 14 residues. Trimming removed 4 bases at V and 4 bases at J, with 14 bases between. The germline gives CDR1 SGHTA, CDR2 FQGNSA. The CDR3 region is CASSYQGSGYEQYF. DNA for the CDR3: TGTGCCAGCAGCTACCAGGGCTCAGGGTACGAGCAGTACTTC.

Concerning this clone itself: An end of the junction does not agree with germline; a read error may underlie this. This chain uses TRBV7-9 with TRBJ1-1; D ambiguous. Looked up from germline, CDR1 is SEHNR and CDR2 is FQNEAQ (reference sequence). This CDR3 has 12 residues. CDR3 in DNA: TGTTCCAGCAGCCCCCCTCTCACTGAAGCTTTCTTT. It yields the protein CSSSPPLTEAFF. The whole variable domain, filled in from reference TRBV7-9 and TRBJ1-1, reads DTGVSQNPRHKITKRGQNVTFRCDPISEHNRLYWYRQTLGQGPEFLTYFQNEAQLEKSRLLSDRFSAERPKGSFSTLEIQRTEQGDSAMYLCSSSPPLTEAFFGQGTRLTVV.

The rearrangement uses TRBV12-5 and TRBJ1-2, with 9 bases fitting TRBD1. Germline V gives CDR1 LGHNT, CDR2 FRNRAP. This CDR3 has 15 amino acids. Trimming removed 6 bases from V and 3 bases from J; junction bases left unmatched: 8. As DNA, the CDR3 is TGTGCTAGTGGGATAAGACAGGGGGTGGACTATGGCTACACCTTC. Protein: CASGIRQGVDYGYTF.

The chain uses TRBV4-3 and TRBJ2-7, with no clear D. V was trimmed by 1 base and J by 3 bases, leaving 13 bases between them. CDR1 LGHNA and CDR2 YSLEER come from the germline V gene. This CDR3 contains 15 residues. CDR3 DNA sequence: TGCGCCAGCAGCCAAGGGCCCACAGCTCTCTACGAGCAGTACTTC. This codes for CASSQGPTALYEQYF.

The CDR3 spells CASSYPSFGTHSNQPQHF. The CDR3 coding sequence is TGTGCCAGCAGCTACCCCTCCTTCGGGACACATAGCAATCAGCCCCAGCATTTT. The genes are TRBV21-1 and TRBJ1-5; the table's TRBD1 call for D was not verified on the DNA. TRBV21-1 is annotated as a pseudogene. The CDR3 consists of 18 residues.

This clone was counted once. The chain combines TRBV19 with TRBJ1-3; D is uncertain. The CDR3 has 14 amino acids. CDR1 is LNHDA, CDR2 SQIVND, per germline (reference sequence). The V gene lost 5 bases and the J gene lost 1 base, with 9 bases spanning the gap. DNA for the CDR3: TGTGCCAGTAGTCCCCAAACTTCTGGAAACACCATATATTTT. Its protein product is CASSPQTSGNTIYF.

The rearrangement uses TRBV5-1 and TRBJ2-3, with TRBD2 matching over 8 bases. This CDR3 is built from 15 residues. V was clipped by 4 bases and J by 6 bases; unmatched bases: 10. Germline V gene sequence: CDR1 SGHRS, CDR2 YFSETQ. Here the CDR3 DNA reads TGCGCCAGCAGCGGCACGGGAGGGCCTAGGGATACGCAGTATTTT. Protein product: CASSGTGGPRDTQYF.

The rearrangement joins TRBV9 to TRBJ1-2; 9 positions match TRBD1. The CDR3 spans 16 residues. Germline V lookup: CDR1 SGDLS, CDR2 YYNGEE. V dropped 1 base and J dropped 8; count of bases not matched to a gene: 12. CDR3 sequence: CASSVSGTGTLGGYTF. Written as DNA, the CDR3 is TGTGCCAGCAGCGTATCCGGGACAGGGACTCTGGGAGGCTACACCTTC.

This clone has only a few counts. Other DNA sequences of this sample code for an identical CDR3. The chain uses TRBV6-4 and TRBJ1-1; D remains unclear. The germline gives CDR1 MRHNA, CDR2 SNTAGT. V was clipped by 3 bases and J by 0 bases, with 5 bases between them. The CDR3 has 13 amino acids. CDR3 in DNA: TGTGCCAGCAGTGAAACAGTGAACACTGAAGCTTTCTTT. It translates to CASSETVNTEAFF.

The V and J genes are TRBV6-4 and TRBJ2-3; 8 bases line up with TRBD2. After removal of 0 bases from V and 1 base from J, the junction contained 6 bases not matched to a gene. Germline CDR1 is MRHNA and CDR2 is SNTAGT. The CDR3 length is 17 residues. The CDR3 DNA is TGTGCCAGCAGTGACTCGGCAGCGGGGGAGGGCACAGATACGCAGTATTTT. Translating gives CASSDSAAGEGTDTQYF.

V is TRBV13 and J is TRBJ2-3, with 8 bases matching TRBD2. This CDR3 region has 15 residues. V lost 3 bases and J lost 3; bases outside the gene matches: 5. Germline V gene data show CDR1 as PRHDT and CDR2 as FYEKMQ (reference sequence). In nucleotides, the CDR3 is TGTGCCAGCAGCTTGAAACGGGAGGGAACAGATACGCAGTATTTT. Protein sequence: CASSLKREGTDTQYF.

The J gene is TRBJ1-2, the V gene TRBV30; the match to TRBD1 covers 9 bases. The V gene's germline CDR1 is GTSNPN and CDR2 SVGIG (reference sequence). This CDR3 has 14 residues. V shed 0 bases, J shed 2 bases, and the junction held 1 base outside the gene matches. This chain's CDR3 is CAWSVDRGNYGYTF. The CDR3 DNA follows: TGTGCCTGGAGTGTAGACAGGGGGAACTATGGCTACACCTTC.

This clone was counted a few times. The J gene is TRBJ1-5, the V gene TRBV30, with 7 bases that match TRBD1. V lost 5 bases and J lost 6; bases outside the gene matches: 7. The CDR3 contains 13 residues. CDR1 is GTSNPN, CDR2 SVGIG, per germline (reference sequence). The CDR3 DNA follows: TGTGCCTGGGCTAAGACAGGGCCTCAGCCCCAGCATTTT. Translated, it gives CAWAKTGPQPQHF.

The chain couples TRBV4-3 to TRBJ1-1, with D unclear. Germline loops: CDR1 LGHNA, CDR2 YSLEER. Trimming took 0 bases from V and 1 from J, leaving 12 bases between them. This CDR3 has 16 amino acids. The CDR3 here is CASSQDSGLENTEAFF. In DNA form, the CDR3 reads TGCGCCAGCAGCCAAGATAGCGGCCTAGAGAACACTGAAGCTTTCTTT.

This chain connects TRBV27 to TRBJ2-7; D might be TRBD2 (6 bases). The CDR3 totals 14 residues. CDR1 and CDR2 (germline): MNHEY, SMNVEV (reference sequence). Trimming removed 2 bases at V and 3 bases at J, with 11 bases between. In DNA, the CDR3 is TGTGCCAGCAGTTTACGGGGGACCTTCTACGAGCAGTACTTC. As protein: CASSLRGTFYEQYF.

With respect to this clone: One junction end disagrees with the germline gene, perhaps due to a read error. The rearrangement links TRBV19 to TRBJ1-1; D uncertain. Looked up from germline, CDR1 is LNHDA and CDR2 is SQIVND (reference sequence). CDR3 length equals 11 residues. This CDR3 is CASSLRTGAFF. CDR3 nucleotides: TGTGCCAGTAGTTTGCGAACTGGAGCTTTCTTT.

The CDR3 DNA reads TGCGCCAGCACCTGGGGTGGGGACAGTGGAGAAAAACTGTTTTTT. Residues: CASTWGGDSGEKLFF. The chain uses TRBV5-1 and TRBJ1-4; 7 bases are a match to TRBD1. From germline, CDR1 is SGHRS and CDR2 YFSETQ. V dropped 6 bases and J dropped 8; count of bases not matched to a gene: 13. This CDR3 comprises 15 residues.

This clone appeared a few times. CDR3 coding DNA: TGTGCCAGCAGCGTCGACACTGAAGCTTTCTTT. This gives the protein CASSVDTEAFF. The chain combines TRBV5-5 with TRBJ1-1, with D hard to call. Germline V lookup: CDR1 SGHKS, CDR2 YYEKEE (reference sequence). Deletions cut 4 bases from V and 3 bases from J, with 4 bases between. The CDR3 totals 11 residues.

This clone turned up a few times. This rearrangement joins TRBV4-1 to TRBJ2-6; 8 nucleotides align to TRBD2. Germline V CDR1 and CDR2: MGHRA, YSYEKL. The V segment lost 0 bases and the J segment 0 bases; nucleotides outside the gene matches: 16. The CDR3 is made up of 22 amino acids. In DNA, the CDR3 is TGCGCCAGCAGCCAAGATATCCCCGGGGTGGCGGGAGGACACTCTGGGGCCAACGTCCTGACTTTC. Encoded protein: CASSQDIPGVAGGHSGANVLTF.

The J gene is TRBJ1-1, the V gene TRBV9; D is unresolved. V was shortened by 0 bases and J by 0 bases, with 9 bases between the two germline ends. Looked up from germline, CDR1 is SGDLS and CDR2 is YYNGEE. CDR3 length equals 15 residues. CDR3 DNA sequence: TGTGCCAGCAGCGTAGGAGGGTTTTTGAACACTGAAGCTTTCTTT. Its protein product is CASSVGGFLNTEAFF.

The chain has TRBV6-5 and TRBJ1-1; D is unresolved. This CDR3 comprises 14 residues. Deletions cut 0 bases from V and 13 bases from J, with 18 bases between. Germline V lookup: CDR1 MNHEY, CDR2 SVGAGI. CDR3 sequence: CASSYSRSEVSGFF. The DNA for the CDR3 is TGTGCCAGCAGTTACTCGAGGTCTGAGGTCTCGGGTTTCTTT.

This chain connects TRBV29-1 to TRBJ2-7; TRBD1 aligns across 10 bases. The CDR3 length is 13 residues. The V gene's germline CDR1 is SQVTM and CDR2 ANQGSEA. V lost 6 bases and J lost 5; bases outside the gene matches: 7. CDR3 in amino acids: CSVLWDRGDEQYF. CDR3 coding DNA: TGCAGCGTACTTTGGGACAGGGGCGACGAGCAGTACTTC.

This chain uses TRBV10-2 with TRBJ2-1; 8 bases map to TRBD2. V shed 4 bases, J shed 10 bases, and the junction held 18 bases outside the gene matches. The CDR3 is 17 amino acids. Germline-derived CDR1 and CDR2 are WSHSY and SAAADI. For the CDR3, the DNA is TGCGCCAGCAGTGGGGCTGCTGGCCTAGCGGGCCTTATAGAGCAGTTCTTC. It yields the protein CASSGAAGLAGLIEQFF.

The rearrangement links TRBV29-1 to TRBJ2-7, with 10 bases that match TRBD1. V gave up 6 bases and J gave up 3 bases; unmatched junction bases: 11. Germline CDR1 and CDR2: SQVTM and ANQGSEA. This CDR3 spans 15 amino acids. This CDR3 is CSVILKWDRGYEQYF. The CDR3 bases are TGCAGCGTAATATTAAAATGGGACAGGGGCTACGAGCAGTACTTC.